One and the same sample provided the 20 T cell receptor beta chains below, sequenced in a study of identical twins. TCRdb passed the 5' RACE reads through MiXCR, listing each CDR3 protein once. The table shows about 190,000 distinct CDR3 sequences, with about 15% occurring only once. These same records also appear under a second study, on T cells expressing NK-cell markers.

What was sequenced was CD8+ T cells sorted from blood. The receptor source for this set is a young woman in good health.

There are many counts of this clonotype. J is TRBJ2-7 and V is TRBV5-1; D is undetermined. CDR1 is SGHRS, CDR2 YFSETQ, per germline. The germline V and J ends were trimmed by 0 bases and 2 bases, with 9 bases remaining between them. The CDR3 covers 14 residues. CDR3 nucleotide sequence: TGCGCCAGCAGCTTGGGGGCAGATACCTACGAGCAGTACTTC. Protein: CASSLGADTYEQYF.

The chain uses TRBV30 and TRBJ2-7; D is uncertain. With 0 bases removed from V and 7 bases from J, the gap between germline ends came to 13 bases. Germline lookup yields CDR1 GTSNPN and CDR2 SVGIG (reference sequence). The CDR3 consists of 13 residues. The CDR3 is CAWSVGLSYEQYF. The CDR3 nucleotides read TGTGCCTGGAGTGTAGGCTTAAGCTATGAGCAGTACTTC.

This clonotype showed up just a few times. The chain carries TRBV6-5 and TRBJ2-1, with TRBD2 matching 7 bases. Germline CDR1 is MNHEY and CDR2 is SVGAGI. V lost 0 bases and J lost 10; bases outside the gene matches: 9. The CDR3 loop spans 15 amino acids. Written as DNA, the CDR3 is TGTGCCAGCAGTTACTCGGGGAGGGCGGTGGAAGAGCAGTTCTTC. It codes for CASSYSGRAVEEQFF.

The chain combines TRBV7-9 with TRBJ2-3; weak D call: TRBD2 (5 bases). The V and J ends lost 1 base and 5 bases respectively, with 19 bases between them. This CDR3 has 17 residues. Germline V lookup: CDR1 SEHNR, CDR2 FQNEAQ (reference sequence). The CDR3 here is CASSLVGSGAEGDTQYF. CDR3 sequence (DNA): TGTGCCAGCAGCTTAGTAGGCAGCGGAGCAGAGGGAGATACGCAGTATTTT. Combining the CDR3 with reference TRBV7-9 and TRBJ2-3 gives the whole variable domain DTGVSQNPRHKITKRGQNVTFRCDPISEHNRLYWYRQTLGQGPEFLTYFQNEAQLEKSRLLSDRFSAERPKGSFSTLEIQRTEQGDSAMYLCASSLVGSGAEGDTQYFGPGTRLTVL.

The V gene is TRBV4-3, the J gene TRBJ2-3, with 8 bases identical to TRBD2. The germline V gene encodes CDR1 LGHNA and CDR2 YSLEER. The CDR3 loop spans 16 amino acids. The V gene end was trimmed by 0 bases and the J gene end by 6 bases; junction bases not matched to a gene: 8. CDR3 DNA: TGCGCCAGCAGCCAAGATACTAGCGGAGGGTCGGATACGCAGTATTTT. Translation gives CASSQDTSGGSDTQYF.

The gene calls are TRBV12-3 or TRBV12-4 and TRBJ1-2; 9 bases fit TRBD1. CDR3 length: 13 amino acids. The V gene end was trimmed by 7 bases and the J gene end by 8 bases; junction bases not matched to a gene: 8. CDR3 sequence (DNA): TGTGCCAGCACTAACAGGGGGCACGGCGGCTACACCTTC. Its translation is CASTNRGHGGYTF.

The rearrangement joins TRBV7-9 to TRBJ1-2; 12 bases map to TRBD1. The junction had 12 bases not matched to a gene; V was cut back by 4 bases and J by 6 bases. There are 17 residues in the CDR3. Germline CDR1 SEHNR, CDR2 FQNEAQ (reference sequence). The CDR3 reads CASSSFDGTGGEDGYTF. As DNA, the CDR3 is TGTGCCAGCAGCTCCTTTGACGGGACAGGGGGCGAAGATGGCTACACCTTC.

This clonotype was observed at least ten times. The chain has TRBV9 and TRBJ2-1, with D uncertain. Germline CDR1 and CDR2: SGDLS and YYNGEE. CDR3 length equals 16 residues. Trimming removed 3 bases from V and 5 bases from J, with 18 bases in between. CDR3 DNA sequence: TGTGCCAGCAGCGGAGCCCCACTCCGGGCTAACAATGAGCAGTTCTTC. Its translation is CASSGAPLRANNEQFF.

This clonotype was counted a few times. J is TRBJ2-3 and V is TRBV7-2; TRBD2 matches 11 bases. Germline V CDR1 and CDR2: SGHTA, FQGNSA. The CDR3 spans 16 residues. With 5 bases clipped from V and 4 bases from J, the junction kept 8 bases outside the gene matches. The CDR3 reads CASSTSLAGGPDTQYF. CDR3 nucleotide sequence: TGTGCCAGCAGCACATCCCTAGCGGGAGGCCCAGATACGCAGTATTTT.

In this sample, this clonotype turned up a few times. J is TRBJ2-2 and V is TRBV12-3 or TRBV12-4; D is perhaps TRBD1 (5 bases). Trimming removed 7 bases at V and 4 bases at J, with 10 bases between. This CDR3 contains 13 residues. CDR3 amino acids: CASTVGATGELFF. The CDR3 DNA follows: TGTGCCAGCACAGTAGGGGCCACCGGGGAGCTGTTTTTT.

This clonotype was seen a few times. The chain is built from TRBV5-1 and TRBJ2-1; D not resolved. The CDR3 runs to 16 residues. The V gene's germline CDR1 is SGHRS and CDR2 YFSETQ. V lost 0 bases to trimming and J lost 6 bases, with 16 bases between them. This CDR3 reads CASSLGLDLHRNEQFF. CDR3 sequence (DNA): TGCGCCAGCAGCTTGGGGCTAGATCTACATCGCAATGAGCAGTTCTTC.

CDR3 sequence (DNA): TGTGCCAGCAGTTACTCGATAACCGAGCTCCAGTACTTC. Its protein is CASSYSITELQYF. The chain recombines TRBV6-5 with TRBJ2-5; D not resolved. The V gene lost 0 bases and the J gene lost 10 bases, with 12 bases spanning the gap. The germline CDR1 and CDR2 sequences are MNHEY and SVGAGI. CDR3 size: 13 residues.

This clonotype was seen more than once but under ten times. The chain is built from TRBV12-3 or TRBV12-4 and TRBJ1-1; D uncertain. CDR3 length: 14 residues. V gave up 2 bases and J gave up 4 bases, with 11 bases separating them. The CDR3 DNA reads TGTGCCAGCAGTTTAACCCTATTTGGCACTGAAGCTTTCTTT. This translates into CASSLTLFGTEAFF.

The rearrangement links TRBV10-1 to TRBJ2-6; D is perhaps TRBD1 or TRBD2 (6 bases each). Germline V CDR1 and CDR2: WNHNN, SYGVQD (reference sequence). Trimming took 2 bases from V and 0 from J, leaving 14 bases between them. The CDR3 consists of 18 residues. The CDR3 DNA follows: TGCGCCAGCAGTGAGATCTCGGGGGCCATCTCTGGGGCCAACGTCCTGACTTTC. Encoded protein: CASSEISGAISGANVLTF.

V usage is TRBV12-3 or TRBV12-4 and J usage is TRBJ2-7, with D possibly being TRBD1 (5 bases). V was trimmed by 4 bases and J by 3 bases, leaving 16 bases between them. The CDR3 has 15 residues. CDR3 loop: CASSWAGNENYEQYF. The CDR3 DNA sequence: TGTGCCAGCAGTTGGGCAGGGAATGAAAACTACGAGCAGTACTTC.

The CDR3 loop reads CASSLWTGGNTGELFF. In nucleotides, the CDR3 is TGCGCCAGCAGCTTGTGGACAGGGGGAAACACCGGGGAGCTGTTTTTT. The chain carries TRBV5-1 and TRBJ2-2, with 10 positions matching TRBD1. The CDR3 has 16 residues. V trimming: 1 base; J trimming: 2 bases; junction bases outside the gene matches: 2. Germline V gives CDR1 SGHRS, CDR2 YFSETQ.

This clonotype was detected a few times. The CDR3 here is CATNPYGHREPQHF. The CDR3 nucleotides are TGTGCCACCAACCCCTACGGACACAGGGAGCCCCAGCATTTT. The gene calls are TRBV6-2 or TRBV6-3 and TRBJ1-5; tentative D call: TRBD1 (6 bases). From germline, CDR1 is MNHEY and CDR2 SVGEGT. This CDR3 contains 14 residues. V lost 10 bases to trimming and J lost 8 bases, with 21 bases between them.

J is TRBJ1-5 and V is TRBV7-9; no definite D call. The CDR3 runs to 14 residues. Trimming shortened V by 2 bases and J by 5 bases, and 10 bases separated the two germline ends. CDR1 is SEHNR and CDR2 is FQNEAQ in the germline V gene (reference sequence). The CDR3 here is CASSLPGSDQPQHF. The CDR3 nucleotides read TGTGCCAGCAGCTTACCGGGGTCGGATCAGCCCCAGCATTTT.

The CDR3 sequence is CASSEKQGRTEAFF. The DNA of the CDR3 is TGTGCCAGCAGTGAAAAACAGGGGAGGACTGAAGCTTTCTTT. This chain links TRBV2 with TRBJ1-1; 7 bases line up with TRBD1. The V gene's germline CDR1 is SNHLY and CDR2 FYNNEI. This CDR3 has 14 residues. Losses at the gene ends were 2 bases for V and 5 bases for J; bases not matched to a gene: 5.

This clonotype showed up just a few times. The chain employs TRBV27 and TRBJ2-7, with a weak D call TRBD1 (5 bases). CDR3 length: 14 amino acids. CDR1 MNHEY and CDR2 SMNVEV come from the germline V gene (reference sequence). V was shortened by 6 bases and J by 2 bases, with 14 bases between the two germline ends. The CDR3 is CASSPGIGTYEQYF. DNA for the CDR3: TGTGCCAGCAGCCCAGGGATCGGTACCTACGAGCAGTACTTC.